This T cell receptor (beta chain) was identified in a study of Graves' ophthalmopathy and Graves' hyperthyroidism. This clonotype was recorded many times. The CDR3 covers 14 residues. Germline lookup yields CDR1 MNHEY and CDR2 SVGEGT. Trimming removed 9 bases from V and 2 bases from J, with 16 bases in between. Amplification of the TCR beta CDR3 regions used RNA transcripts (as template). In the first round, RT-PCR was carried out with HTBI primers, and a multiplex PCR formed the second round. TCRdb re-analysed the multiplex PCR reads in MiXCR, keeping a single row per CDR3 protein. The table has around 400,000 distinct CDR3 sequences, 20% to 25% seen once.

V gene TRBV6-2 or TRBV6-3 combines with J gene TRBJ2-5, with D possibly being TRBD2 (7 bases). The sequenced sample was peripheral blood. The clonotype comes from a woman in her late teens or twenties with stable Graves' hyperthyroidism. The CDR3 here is CASSRGGAQETQYF. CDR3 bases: TGTGCCAGTTCTCGAGGGGGGGCACAAGAGACCCAGTACTTC.